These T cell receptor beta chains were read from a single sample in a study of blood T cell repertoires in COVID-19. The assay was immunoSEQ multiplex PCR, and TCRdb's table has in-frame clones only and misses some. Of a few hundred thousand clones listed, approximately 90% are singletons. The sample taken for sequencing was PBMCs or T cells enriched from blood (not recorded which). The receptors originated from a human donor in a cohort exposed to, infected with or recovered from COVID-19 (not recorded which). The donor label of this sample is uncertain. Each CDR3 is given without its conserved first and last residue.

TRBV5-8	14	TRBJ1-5	ASVGQGPRSNQPQH
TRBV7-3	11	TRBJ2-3	ASSWTGTDTQY
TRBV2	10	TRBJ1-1	ASMSGGTEAF
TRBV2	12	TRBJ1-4	ASSLGQGPEKLF
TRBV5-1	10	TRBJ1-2	ASRQGVYGYT
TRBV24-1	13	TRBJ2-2	ATSDFRGNTGELF
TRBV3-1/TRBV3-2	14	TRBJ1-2	ASSQAEGRASLGYT
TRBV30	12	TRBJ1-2	AMNLGTGSSGYT
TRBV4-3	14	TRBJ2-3	ASSQDKRGGQDTQY
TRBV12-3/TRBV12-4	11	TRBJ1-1	ASSRTGGTEAF
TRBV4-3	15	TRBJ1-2	ASSSSGTGVANYGYT
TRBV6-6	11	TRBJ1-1	ASSYPTGAEAF
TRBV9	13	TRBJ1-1	ASSVEWQGKTEAF
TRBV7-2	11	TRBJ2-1	ASSLDSYNEQF
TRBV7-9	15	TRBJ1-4	ASSFAPVGGTNEKLF
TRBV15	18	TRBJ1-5	ATSIQHGQGKDGGNQPQH
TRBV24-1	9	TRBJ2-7	ATSDGYEQY